This TCR beta chain was found in a study of beta chain features in type 1 diabetes. The CDR3 is 14 residues long. Trimming removed 0 bases at V and 5 bases at J, with 11 bases between. Germline CDR1 is SGHRS and CDR2 is YFSETQ. Of the isolated RNA, all was reverse transcribed, and so the sequenced material was expressed TCRB transcripts. Libraries were prepared by immunoSEQ multiplex PCR; TCRdb keeps only in-frame clonotypes and omits some of them. The sample lists approximately 470,000 clones, about 32% occurring once. This clone was found a few times. Sequenced material: naive CD4+ T cells from blood. The clonotype was recovered from a man in his late teens or twenties in good health. The chain uses TRBV5-1 and TRBJ2-5; D unclear. CDR3 in DNA: TGCGCCAGCAGCTTGGCCGGACCCGAGGAGACCCAGTACTTC. It encodes CASSLAGPEETQYF.